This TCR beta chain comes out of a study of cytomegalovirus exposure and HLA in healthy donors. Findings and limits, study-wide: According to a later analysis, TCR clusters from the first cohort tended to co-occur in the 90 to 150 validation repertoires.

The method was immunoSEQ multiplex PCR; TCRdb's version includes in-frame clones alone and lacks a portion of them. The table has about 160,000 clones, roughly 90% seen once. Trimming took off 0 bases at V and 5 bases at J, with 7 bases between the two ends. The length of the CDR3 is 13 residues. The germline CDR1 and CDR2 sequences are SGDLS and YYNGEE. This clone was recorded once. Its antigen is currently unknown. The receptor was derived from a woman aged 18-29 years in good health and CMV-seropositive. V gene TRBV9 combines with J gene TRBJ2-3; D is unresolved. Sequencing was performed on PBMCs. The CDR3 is CASSVGPGDTQYF. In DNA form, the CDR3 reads TGTGCCAGCAGCGTAGGGCCAGGAGATACGCAGTATTTT.